One sample yielded the 8 T cell receptor beta chains listed below, sequenced in a study of metastatic and nonmetastatic thyroid tumors. TCRdb reprocessed the PCR reads via MiXCR. The sample has more than 9,500 clones, 11% seen once; the top ten hold around 7%. Every patient underwent thyroid surgery untreated. Sequences were obtained from tumor tissue. The receptor source for this set is a female donor with papillary thyroid cancer or a benign thyroid nodule (not recorded which). Some clones in this sample may be carry-over from other donors' samples.

This clone appeared a few times. The junction and the germline gene differ at one end; a read error may be behind it. This chain joins TRBV6-1 and TRBJ2-5; tentative D call: TRBD1 (6 bases). This CDR3 has 14 amino acids. The germline V gene has CDR1 MNHNS and CDR2 SASEGT. CDR3 sequence reads: CVSSRGQLYKTQYF. In DNA form, the CDR3 reads TGTGTCAGCAGCCGCGGACAGCTTTACAAGACCCAGTACTTC.

The table lists this clone with many counts. The rearrangement uses TRBV2 and TRBJ2-1; 9 positions match TRBD1. The CDR3 is 14 amino acids. Germline V CDR1 and CDR2: SNHLY, FYNNEI. Trimming took 6 bases from V and 6 from J; bases not matched to a gene: 6. This CDR3 is CASRKTGGVNEQFF. The CDR3 DNA sequence: TGTGCCAGCAGGAAGACAGGGGGAGTCAATGAGCAGTTCTTC.

In its sample, this clone is medium-sized. The chain has TRBV6-1 and TRBJ2-1; 8 bases agree with TRBD2. V gave up 6 bases and J gave up 0 bases; unmatched junction bases: 4. The CDR3 consists of 15 residues. Germline CDR1 and CDR2: MNHNS and SASEGT. The CDR3 is CASSRSGSSYNEQFF. CDR3 nucleotides: TGTGCCAGCAGCCGCAGCGGGAGCTCCTACAATGAGCAGTTCTTC.

This rearrangement joins TRBV9 to TRBJ1-1, with D perhaps TRBD1 (5 bases). The V gene lost 1 base and the J gene lost 3 bases, with 10 bases spanning the gap. The CDR3 sequence is 14 residues long. Germline lookup yields CDR1 SGDLS and CDR2 YYNGEE. For the CDR3, the DNA is TGTGCCAGCAGCGTATGTGGGGGTGACACTGAAGCTTTCTTT. Residues: CASSVCGGDTEAFF.

This clone turned up a few times. The rearrangement uses TRBV4-1 and TRBJ1-1; TRBD1 matches at 9 bases. V dropped 0 bases and J dropped 0; count of bases not matched to a gene: 8. The CDR3 is 18 residues long. Germline V gene lookup returns CDR1 MGHRA and CDR2 YSYEKL. Written as DNA, the CDR3 is TGCGCCAGCAGCCAAGAAGGGACAGGGCATGACATGAACACTGAAGCTTTCTTT. Its translation is CASSQEGTGHDMNTEAFF.

The V call is TRBV19, the J call TRBJ2-7; perhaps D is TRBD1 or TRBD2 (5 bases each). The germline V gene encodes CDR1 LNHDA and CDR2 SQIVND (reference sequence). The CDR3 is 13 residues long. V gave up 5 bases and J gave up 4 bases, with 12 bases separating them. The CDR3, as DNA: TGTGCCAGTAGTCCGCCCGGGGCGTACGAGCAGTACTTC. This encodes CASSPPGAYEQYF.

This chain joins TRBV6-1 and TRBJ2-3, with TRBD2 matching 7 bases. The length of the CDR3 is 14 residues. The J segment lost 0 bases and the V segment lost 7 bases, leaving 4 bases of the junction unmatched. From germline, CDR1 is MNHNS and CDR2 SASEGT. The DNA of the CDR3 is TGTGCCAGCACCCCAGCGGGGAGCACAGATACGCAGTATTTT. The encoded protein is CASTPAGSTDTQYF.

This clone appeared many times. The chain employs TRBV5-1 and TRBJ1-1; no definite D call. This CDR3 has 16 residues. V shed 0 bases and J shed 1 base, with 13 bases lying between them. Germline values: CDR1 SGHRS, CDR2 YFSETQ. As DNA, the CDR3 is TGCGCCAGCAGCTTGGCTAGGGTAAGGTCGAACACTGAAGCTTTCTTT. This codes for CASSLARVRSNTEAFF.